The clone carrying this TCR beta chain was counted at least ten times. The antigen is not known. Libraries used roughly 17,000 to 1,000,000 sorted naive CD8 T cells and 10%, 30% or 50% RNA input. In TCRdb, the PCR reads were re-called with MiXCR into one record per CDR3 protein. The data show about 640,000 distinct CDR3 sequences, roughly 21% seen once. The CDR3 spans 14 residues. The ends lost 11 bases at V and 7 bases at J; junction bases unmatched: 14. This entry is derived from a study of molecular identifiers for immune sequencing clone quantification. Overall study: RNA from approximately 20,000 or 100,000 naive CD8 cells was split five ways in replicates, with four sequenced. Findings and limits, study-wide: In naive cells, clones above 20 RNA copies held under 1% of molecules, whereas in effector cells they held over 99%.

The sequenced material came from naive CD8+ T cells from blood, with Jurkat cell RNA spiked in. Subset given: FACS-sorted CD8+CD4-CCR7+CD45RA+ naive T cells. The clonotype originates from a human donor in good health. Some libraries in this study had Jurkat cell RNA spiked in. The J gene is TRBJ1-5, the V gene TRBV12-3 or TRBV12-4, with TRBD1 identical over 7 bases. The CDR3 reads CAVGSTGVKQPQHF. The CDR3 DNA sequence: TGTGCCGTTGGCTCCACAGGGGTGAAACAGCCCCAGCATTTT.